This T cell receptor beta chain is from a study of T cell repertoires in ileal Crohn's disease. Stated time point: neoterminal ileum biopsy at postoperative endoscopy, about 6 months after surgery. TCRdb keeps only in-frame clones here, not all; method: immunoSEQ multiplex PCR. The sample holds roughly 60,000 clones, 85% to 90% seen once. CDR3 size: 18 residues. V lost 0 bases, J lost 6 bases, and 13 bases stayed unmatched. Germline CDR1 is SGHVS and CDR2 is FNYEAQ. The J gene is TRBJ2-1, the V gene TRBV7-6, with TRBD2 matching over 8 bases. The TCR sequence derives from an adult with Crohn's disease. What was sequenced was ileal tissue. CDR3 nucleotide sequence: TGTGCCAGCAGCTTAGCCCCTCGGGGGGGAGTGGCGCTCAATGAGCAGTTCTTC. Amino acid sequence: CASSLAPRGGVALNEQFF.